This T cell receptor (beta chain) was found in a study of blood T cell repertoires in COVID-19. Germline CDR1 is SNHLY and CDR2 is FYNNEI. V was pared by 4 bases and J by 3 bases, with 9 bases between. The CDR3 has 13 residues. Profiled with immunoSEQ multiplex PCR; TCRdb holds only in-frame clones, not every one. The sample holds 200,000 to 300,000 clones, around 90% seen once. The receptor comes from a young man with COVID-19, enrolled during active disease. The J gene is TRBJ1-1, the V gene TRBV2; no definite D call. The specimen was peripheral blood. Here the CDR3 reads CASSVAVHTEAFF. CDR3 DNA sequence: TGTGCCAGCAGTGTGGCGGTCCACACTGAAGCTTTCTTT. Full variable domain (remainder filled in from reference TRBV2 and TRBJ1-1): EPEVTQTPSHQVTQMGQEVILRCVPISNHLYFYWYRQILGQKVEFLVSFYNNEISEKSEIFDDQFSVERPDGSNFTLKIRSTKLEDSAMYFCASSVAVHTEAFFGQGTRLTVV.